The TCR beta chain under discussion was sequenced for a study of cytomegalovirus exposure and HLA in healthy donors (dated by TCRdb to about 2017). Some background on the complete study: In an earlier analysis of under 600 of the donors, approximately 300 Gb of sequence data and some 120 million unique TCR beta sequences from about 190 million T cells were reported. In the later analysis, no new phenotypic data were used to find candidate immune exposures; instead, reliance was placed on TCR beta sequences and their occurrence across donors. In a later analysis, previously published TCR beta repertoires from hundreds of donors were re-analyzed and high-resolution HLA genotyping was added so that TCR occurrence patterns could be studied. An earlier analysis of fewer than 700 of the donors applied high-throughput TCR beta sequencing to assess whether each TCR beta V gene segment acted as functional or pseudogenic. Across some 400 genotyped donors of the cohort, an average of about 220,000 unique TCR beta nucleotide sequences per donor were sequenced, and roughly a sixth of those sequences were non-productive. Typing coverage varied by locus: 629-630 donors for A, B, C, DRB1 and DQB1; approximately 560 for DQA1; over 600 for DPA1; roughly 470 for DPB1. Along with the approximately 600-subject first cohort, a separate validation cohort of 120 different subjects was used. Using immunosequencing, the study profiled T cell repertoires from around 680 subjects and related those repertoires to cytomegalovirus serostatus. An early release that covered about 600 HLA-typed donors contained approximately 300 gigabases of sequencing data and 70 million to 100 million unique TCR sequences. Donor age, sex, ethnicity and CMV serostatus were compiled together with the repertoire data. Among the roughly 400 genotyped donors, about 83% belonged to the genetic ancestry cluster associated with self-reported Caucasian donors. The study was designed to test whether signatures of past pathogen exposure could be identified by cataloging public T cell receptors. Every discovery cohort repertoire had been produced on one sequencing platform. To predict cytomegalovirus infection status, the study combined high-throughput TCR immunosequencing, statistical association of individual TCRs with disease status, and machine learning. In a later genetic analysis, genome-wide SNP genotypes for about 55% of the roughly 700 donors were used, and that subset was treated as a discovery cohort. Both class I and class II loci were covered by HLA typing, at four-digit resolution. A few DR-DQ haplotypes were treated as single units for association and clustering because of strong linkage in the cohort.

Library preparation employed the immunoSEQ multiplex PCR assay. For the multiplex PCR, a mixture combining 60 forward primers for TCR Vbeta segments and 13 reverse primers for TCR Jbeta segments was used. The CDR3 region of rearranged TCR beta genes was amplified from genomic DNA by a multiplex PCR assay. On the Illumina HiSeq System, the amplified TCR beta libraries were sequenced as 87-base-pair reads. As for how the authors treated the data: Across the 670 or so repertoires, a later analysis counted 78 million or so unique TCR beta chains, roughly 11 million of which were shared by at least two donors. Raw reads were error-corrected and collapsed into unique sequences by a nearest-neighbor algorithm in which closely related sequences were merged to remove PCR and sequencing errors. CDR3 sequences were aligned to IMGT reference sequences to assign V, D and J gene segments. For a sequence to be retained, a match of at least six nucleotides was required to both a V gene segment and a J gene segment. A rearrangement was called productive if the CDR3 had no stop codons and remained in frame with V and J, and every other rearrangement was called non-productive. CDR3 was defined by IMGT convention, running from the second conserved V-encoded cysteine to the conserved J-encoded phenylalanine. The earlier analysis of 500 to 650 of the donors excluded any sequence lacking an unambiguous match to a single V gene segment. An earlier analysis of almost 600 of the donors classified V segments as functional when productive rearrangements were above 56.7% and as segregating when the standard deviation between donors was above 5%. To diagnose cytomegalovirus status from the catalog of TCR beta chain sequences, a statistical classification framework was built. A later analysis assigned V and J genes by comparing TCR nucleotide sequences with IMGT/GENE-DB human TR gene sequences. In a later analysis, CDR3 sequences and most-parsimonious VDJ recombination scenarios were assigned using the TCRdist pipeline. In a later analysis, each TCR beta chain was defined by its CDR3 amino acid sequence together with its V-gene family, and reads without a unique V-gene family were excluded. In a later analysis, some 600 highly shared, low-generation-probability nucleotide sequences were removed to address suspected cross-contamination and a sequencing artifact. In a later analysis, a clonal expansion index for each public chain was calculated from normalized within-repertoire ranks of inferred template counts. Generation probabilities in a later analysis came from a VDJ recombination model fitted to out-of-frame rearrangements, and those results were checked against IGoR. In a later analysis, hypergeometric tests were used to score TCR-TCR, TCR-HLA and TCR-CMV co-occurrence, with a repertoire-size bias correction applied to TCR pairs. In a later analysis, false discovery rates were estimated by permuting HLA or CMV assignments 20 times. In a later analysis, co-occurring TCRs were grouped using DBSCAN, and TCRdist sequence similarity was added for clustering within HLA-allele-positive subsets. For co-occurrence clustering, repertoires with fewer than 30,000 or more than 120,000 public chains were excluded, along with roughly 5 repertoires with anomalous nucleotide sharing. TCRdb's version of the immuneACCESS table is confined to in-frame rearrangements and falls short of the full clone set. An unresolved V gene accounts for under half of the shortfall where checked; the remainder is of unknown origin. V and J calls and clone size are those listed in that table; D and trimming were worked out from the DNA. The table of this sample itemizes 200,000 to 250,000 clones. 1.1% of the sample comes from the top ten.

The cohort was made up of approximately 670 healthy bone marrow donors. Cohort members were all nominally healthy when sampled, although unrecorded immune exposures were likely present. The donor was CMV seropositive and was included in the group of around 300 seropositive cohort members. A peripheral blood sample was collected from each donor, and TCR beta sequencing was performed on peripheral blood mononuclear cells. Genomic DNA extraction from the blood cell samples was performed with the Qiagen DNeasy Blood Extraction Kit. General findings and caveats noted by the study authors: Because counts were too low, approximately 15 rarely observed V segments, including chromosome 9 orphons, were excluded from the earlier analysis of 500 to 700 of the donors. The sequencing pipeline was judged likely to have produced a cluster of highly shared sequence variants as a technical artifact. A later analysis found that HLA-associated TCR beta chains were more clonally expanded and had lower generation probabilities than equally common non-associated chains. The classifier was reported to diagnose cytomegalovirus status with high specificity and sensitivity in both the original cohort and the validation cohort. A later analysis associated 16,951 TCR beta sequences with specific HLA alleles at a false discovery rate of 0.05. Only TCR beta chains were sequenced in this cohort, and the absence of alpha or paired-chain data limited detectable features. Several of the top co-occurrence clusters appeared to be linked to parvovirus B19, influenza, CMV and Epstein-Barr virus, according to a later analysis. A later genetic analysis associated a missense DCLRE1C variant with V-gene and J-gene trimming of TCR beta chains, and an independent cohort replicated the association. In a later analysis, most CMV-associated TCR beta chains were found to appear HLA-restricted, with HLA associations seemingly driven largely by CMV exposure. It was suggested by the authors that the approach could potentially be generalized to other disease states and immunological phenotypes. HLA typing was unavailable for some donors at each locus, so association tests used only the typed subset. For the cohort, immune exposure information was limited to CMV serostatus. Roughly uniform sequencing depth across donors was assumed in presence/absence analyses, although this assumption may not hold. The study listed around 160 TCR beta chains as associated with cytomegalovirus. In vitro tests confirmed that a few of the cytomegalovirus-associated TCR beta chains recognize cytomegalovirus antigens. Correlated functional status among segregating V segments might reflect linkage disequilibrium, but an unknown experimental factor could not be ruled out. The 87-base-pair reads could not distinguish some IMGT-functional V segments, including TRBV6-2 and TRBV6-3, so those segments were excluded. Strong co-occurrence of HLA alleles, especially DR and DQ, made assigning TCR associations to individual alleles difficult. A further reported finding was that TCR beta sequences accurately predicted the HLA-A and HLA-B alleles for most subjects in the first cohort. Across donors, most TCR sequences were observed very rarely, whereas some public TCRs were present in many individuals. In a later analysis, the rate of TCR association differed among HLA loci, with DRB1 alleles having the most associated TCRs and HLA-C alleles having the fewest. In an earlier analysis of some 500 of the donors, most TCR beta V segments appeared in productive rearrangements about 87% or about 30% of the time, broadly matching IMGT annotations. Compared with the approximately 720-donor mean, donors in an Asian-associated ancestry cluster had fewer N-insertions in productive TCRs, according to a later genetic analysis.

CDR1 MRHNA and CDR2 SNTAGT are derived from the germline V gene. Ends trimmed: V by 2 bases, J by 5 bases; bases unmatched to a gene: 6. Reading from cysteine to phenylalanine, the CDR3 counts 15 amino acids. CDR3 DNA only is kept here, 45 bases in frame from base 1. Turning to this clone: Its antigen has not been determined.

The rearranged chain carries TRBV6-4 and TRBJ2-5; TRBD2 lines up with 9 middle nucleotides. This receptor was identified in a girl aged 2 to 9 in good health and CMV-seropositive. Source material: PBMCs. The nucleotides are TGTGCCAGCAGTGACCGTAGCGGGAGTGGTGAGACCCAGTACTTC. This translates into CASSDRSGSGETQYF.